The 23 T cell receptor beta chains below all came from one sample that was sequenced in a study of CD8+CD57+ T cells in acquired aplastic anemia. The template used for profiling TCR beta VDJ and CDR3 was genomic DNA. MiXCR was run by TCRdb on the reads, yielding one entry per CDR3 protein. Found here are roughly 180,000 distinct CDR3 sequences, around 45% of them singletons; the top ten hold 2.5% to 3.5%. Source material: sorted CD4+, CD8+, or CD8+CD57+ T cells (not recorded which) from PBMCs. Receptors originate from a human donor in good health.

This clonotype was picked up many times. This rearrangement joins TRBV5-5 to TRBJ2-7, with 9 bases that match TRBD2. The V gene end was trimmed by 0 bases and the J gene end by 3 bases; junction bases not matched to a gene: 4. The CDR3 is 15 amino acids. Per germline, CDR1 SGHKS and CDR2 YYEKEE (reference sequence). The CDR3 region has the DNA TGTGCCAGCAGCTTGGGACTAGCGGATCGCTACGAGCAGTACTTC. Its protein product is CASSLGLADRYEQYF.

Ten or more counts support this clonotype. CDR3 in DNA: TGTGCCAGCAGCGCGACAGGGTCCAATGAGCAGTTCTTC. It translates to CASSATGSNEQFF. The chain carries TRBV9 and TRBJ2-1, with 7 bases matching TRBD1. After removal of 3 bases from V and 6 bases from J, the junction contained 3 bases not matched to a gene. CDR1 SGDLS and CDR2 YYNGEE come from the germline V gene. The CDR3 length is 13 residues.

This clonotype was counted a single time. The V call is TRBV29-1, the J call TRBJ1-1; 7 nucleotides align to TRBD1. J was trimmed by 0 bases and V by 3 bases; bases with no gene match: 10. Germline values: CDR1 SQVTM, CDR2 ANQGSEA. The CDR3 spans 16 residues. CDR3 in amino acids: CSVESLTGVMNTEAFF. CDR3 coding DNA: TGCAGCGTTGAGTCCCTTACAGGGGTCATGAACACTGAAGCTTTCTTT.

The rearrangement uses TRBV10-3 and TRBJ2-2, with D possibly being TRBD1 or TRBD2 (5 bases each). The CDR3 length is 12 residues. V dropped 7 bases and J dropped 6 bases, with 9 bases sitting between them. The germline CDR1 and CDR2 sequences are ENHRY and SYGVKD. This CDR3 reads CAITPGPGELFF. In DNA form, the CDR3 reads TGTGCCATCACTCCGGGGCCCGGGGAGCTGTTTTTT.

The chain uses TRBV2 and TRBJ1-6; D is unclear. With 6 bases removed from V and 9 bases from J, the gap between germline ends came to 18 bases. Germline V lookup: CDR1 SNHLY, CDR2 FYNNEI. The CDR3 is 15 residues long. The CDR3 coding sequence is TGTGCCAGCAGCCCCCAGACTAGCGGGAGTTCACCCCTCCACTTT. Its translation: CASSPQTSGSSPLHF.

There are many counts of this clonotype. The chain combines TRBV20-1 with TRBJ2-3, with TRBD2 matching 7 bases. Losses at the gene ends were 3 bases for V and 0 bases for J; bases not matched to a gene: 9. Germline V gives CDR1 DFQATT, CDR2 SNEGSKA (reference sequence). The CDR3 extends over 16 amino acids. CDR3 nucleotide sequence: TGCAGTGCTAGGAAACTAGCGAGCCCTAGCACAGATACGCAGTATTTT. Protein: CSARKLASPSTDTQYF.

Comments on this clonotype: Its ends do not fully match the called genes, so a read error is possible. The CDR3 DNA is TGTGCCAGCAGCCTAGCCGTGATGGCTCCCCTCCACTTT. Encoded protein: CASSLAVMAPLHF. This rearrangement joins TRBV7-8 to TRBJ1-6; D gene unclear. The CDR3 contains 13 residues. The V gene's germline CDR1 is SGHVS and CDR2 FQNEAQ.

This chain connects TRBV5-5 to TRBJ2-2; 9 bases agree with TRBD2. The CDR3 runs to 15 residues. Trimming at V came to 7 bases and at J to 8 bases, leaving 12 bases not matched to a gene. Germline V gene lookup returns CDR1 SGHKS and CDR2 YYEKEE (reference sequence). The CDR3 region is CASRRVGSGSGELFF. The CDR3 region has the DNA TGTGCCAGCCGGCGAGTGGGTAGCGGGAGTGGGGAGCTGTTTTTT.

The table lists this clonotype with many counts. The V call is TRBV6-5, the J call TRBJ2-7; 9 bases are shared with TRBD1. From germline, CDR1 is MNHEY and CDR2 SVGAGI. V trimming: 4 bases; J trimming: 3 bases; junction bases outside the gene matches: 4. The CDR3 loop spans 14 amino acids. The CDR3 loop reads CASSLNRGLYEQYF. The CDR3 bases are TGTGCCAGCAGTTTAAACAGGGGGCTCTACGAGCAGTACTTC.

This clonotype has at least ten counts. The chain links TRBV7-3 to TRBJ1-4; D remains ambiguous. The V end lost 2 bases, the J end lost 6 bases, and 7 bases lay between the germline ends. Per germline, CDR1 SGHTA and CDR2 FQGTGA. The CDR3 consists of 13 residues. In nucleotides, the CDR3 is TGTGCCAGCAGCTTAGGTGCTGATGAAAAACTGTTTTTT. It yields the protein CASSLGADEKLFF.

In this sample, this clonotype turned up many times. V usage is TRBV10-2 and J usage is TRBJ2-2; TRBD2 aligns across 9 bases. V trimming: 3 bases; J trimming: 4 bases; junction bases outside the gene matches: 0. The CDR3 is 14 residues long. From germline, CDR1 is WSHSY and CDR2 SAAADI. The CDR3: CASSEAGGTGELFF. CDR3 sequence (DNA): TGCGCCAGCAGTGAAGCGGGAGGCACCGGGGAGCTGTTTTTT.

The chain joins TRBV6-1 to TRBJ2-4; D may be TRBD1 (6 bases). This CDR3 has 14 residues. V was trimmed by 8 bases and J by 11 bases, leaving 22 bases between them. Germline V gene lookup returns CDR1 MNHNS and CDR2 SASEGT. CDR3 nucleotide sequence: TGTGCCAGCTCCCAAGCGTCCGTGGGGACATTTCAGTACTTC. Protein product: CASSQASVGTFQYF.

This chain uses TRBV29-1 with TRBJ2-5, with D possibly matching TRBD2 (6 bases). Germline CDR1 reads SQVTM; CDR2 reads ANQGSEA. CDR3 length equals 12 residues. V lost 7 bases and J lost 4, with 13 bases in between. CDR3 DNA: TGCAGCGCCCTGACTAGTGGAGAGACCCAGTACTTC. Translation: CSALTSGETQYF. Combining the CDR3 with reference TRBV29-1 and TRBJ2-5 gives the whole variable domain SAVISQKPSRDICQRGTSLTIQCQVDSQVTMMFWYRQQPGQSLTLIATANQGSEATYESGFVIDKFPISRPNLTFSTLTVSNMSPEDSSIYLCSALTSGETQYFGPGTRLLVL.

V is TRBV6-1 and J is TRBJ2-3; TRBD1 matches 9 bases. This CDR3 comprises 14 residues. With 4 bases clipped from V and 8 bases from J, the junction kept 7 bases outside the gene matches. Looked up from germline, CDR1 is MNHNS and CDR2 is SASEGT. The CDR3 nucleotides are TGTGCCAGCAGTGTAACAGGGGGCGAAGGTACGCAGTATTTT. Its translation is CASSVTGGEGTQYF.

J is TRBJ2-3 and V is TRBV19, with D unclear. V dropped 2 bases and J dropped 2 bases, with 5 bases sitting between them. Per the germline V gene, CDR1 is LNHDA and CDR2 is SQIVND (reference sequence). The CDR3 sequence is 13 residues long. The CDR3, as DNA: TGTGCCAGTAGTATACAAGACACAGATACGCAGTATTTT. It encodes CASSIQDTDTQYF.

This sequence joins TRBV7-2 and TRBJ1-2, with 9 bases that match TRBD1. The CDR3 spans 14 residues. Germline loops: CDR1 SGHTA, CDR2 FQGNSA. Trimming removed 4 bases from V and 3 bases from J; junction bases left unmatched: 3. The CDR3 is CASSSGQGYYGYTF. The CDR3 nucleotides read TGTGCCAGCAGCTCTGGACAGGGGTACTATGGCTACACCTTC.

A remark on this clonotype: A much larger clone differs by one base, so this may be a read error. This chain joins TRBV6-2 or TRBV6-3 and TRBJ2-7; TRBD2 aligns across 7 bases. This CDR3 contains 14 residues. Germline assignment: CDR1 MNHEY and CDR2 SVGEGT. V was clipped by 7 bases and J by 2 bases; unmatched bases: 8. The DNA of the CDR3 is TGTGCCAGCATCGAAGCGGGGAGCCCCTACGAGCAGTACTTC. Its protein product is CASIEAGSPYEQYF.

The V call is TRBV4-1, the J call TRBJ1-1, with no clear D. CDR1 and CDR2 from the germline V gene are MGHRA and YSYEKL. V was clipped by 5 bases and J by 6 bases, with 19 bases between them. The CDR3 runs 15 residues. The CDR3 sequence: CASSSGPDKPPEAFF. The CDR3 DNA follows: TGCGCCAGCAGCTCCGGGCCAGACAAACCCCCTGAAGCTTTCTTT.

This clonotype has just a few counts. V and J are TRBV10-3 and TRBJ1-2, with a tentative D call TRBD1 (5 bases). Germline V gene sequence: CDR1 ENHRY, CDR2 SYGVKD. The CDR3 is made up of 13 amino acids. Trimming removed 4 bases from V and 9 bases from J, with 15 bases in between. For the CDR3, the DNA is TGTGCCATCAGTGGTGGGGGAGGCGGTCGCTACACCTTC. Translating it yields CAISGGGGGRYTF.

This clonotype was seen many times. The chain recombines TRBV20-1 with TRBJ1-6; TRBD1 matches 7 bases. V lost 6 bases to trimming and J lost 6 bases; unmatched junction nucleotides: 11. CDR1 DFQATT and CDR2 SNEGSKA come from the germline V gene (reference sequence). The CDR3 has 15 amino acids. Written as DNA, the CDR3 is TGCAGTGCATTACAGGGGTTTGTGGTTAATTCACCCCTCCACTTT. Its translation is CSALQGFVVNSPLHF.

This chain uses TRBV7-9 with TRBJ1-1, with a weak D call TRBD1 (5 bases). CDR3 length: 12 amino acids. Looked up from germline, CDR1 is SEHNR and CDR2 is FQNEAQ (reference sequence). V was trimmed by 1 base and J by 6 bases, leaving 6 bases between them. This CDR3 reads CASSLGQPEAFF. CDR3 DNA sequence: TGTGCCAGCAGCTTAGGACAGCCTGAAGCTTTCTTT. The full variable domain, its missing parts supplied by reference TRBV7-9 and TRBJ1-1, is DTGVSQNPRHKITKRGQNVTFRCDPISEHNRLYWYRQTLGQGPEFLTYFQNEAQLEKSRLLSDRFSAERPKGSFSTLEIQRTEQGDSAMYLCASSLGQPEAFFGQGTRLTVV.

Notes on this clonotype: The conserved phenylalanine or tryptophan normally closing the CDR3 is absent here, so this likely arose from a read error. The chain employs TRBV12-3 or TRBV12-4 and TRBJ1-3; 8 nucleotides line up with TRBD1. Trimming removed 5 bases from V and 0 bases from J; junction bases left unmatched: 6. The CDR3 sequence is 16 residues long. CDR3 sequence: CASSDRTGSSGNTIYL. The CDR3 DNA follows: TGTGCCAGCAGTGATAGGACAGGGAGCTCTGGAAACACCATATATCTT.

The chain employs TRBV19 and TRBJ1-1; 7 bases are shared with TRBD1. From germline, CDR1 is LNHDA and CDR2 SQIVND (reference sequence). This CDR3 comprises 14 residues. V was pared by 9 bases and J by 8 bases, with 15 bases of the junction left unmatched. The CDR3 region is CASKMRDSAGEAFF. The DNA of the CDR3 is TGTGCCAGCAAAATGCGGGACAGTGCCGGGGAAGCTTTCTTT.